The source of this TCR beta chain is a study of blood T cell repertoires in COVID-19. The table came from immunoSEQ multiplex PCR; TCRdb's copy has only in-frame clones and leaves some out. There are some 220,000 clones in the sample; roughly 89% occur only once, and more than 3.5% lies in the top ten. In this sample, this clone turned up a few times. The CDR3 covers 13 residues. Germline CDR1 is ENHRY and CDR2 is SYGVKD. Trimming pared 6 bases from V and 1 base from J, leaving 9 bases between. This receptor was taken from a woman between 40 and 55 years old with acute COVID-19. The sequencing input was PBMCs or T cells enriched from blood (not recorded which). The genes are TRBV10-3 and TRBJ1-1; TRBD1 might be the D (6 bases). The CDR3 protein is CAISQQGNTEAFF. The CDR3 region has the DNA TGTGCCATCAGCCAACAGGGGAACACTGAAGCTTTCTTT.